Below are 8 T cell receptor beta chains sequenced from a single sample in a study of control samples from healthy donors and cancer patients. The repertoire was sequenced with immunoSEQ multiplex PCR; TCRdb's copy has only in-frame clones and lacks some. The table includes about 220,000 clones, about 93% detected once. The sequenced material came from blood. The receptors originated from a middle-aged man in good health.

The chain couples TRBV5-5 to TRBJ1-4, with 9 bases lining up with TRBD1. The length of the CDR3 is 16 residues. The germline gives CDR1 SGHKS, CDR2 YYEKEE (reference sequence). V lost 3 bases and J lost 5; bases outside the gene matches: 8. CDR3: CASSWAPGQGNEKLFF. The CDR3 region has the DNA TGTGCCAGCAGCTGGGCCCCGGGACAGGGAAATGAAAAACTGTTTTTT.

The chain carries TRBV19 and TRBJ2-6; the D gene is possibly TRBD1 (7 bases). The CDR3 sequence is 21 residues long. V lost 5 bases to trimming and J lost 1 base, with 27 bases between them. In germline, CDR1 is LNHDA, CDR2 SQIVND (reference sequence). The CDR3 spells CASSARGVSGLVQSGANVLTF. The CDR3 coding sequence is TGTGCCAGTAGTGCCAGGGGGGTCTCTGGGCTAGTCCAGTCTGGGGCCAACGTCCTGACTTTC.

V gene TRBV27 combines with J gene TRBJ1-5; 10 nucleotides match TRBD1. Trimming at V came to 4 bases and at J to 7 bases, leaving 7 bases not matched to a gene. Germline V gene data show CDR1 as MNHEY and CDR2 as SMNVEV (reference sequence). The CDR3 contains 15 residues. The CDR3 DNA follows: TGTGCCAGCAGTTCGGACAGGGGGTCGTGGCAGCCCCAGCATTTT. Translating gives CASSSDRGSWQPQHF.

The rearrangement links TRBV7-9 to TRBJ1-6; no reliable D call. The V and J ends lost 1 base and 6 bases respectively, with 10 bases between them. The CDR3 is made up of 15 amino acids. The germline V gene has CDR1 SEHNR and CDR2 FQNEAQ (reference sequence). The CDR3 coding sequence is TGTGCCAGCAGCTTAGTAAGCAGCCGTAATTCACCCCTCCACTTT. This codes for CASSLVSSRNSPLHF.

This clone was detected once. The chain links TRBV19 to TRBJ2-5, with 8 bases aligning to TRBD2. The CDR3 has 13 amino acids. V was pared by 5 bases and J by 5 bases, with 4 bases of the junction left unmatched. CDR1 is LNHDA and CDR2 is SQIVND in the germline V gene (reference sequence). CDR3 region: CASSGLAQETQYF. CDR3 bases: TGTGCCAGTAGTGGACTAGCCCAGGAGACCCAGTACTTC.

This sequence joins TRBV18 and TRBJ1-4, with D perhaps matching TRBD1 (5 bases). Looked up from germline, CDR1 is KGHSH and CDR2 is LQKENI. There are 13 residues in the CDR3. V lost 3 bases and J lost 6, with 8 bases in between. CDR3 in DNA: TGTGCCAGCTCACCCGGGACGGATGAAAAACTGTTTTTT. It yields the protein CASSPGTDEKLFF.

This chain joins TRBV7-2 and TRBJ1-4; tentative D call: TRBD1 (6 bases). CDR1 is SGHTA and CDR2 is FQGNSA in the germline V gene. The CDR3 is 13 amino acids. The V end lost 6 bases, the J end lost 9 bases, and 14 bases lay between the germline ends. DNA for the CDR3: TGTGCCAGCAGATATAACAGGGAACAAAAACTGTTTTTT. This encodes CASRYNREQKLFF.

The V gene is TRBV18, the J gene TRBJ1-4, with D possibly being TRBD1 (5 bases). CDR1 KGHSH and CDR2 LQKENI come from the germline V gene. Trimming cost V 6 bases and J 8 bases, with 16 bases left between them. There are 14 residues in the CDR3. As DNA, the CDR3 is TGTGCCAGCTCCTCGAGGGAAGGGGAAGAAAAACTGTTTTTT. This sequence encodes CASSSREGEEKLFF.